Listed below are T cell receptor beta chains from one sample, sequenced in a study of shared clonotypes between healthy human individuals. Some clones are missing from TCRdb's copy, which holds only in-frame ones; the method was immunoSEQ multiplex PCR. The sample gives roughly 2,500,000 clones, roughly 93% of which show up once; roughly 0.39% is in the top ten. Sequenced sample: naive CD4+ T cells from PBMCs. The source is a man aged 18 to 29 in good health. Some clones in this sample may be carry-over from other donors' samples. Each CDR3 is given with its conserved first and last residue. D genes are given only for firm matches. Clone sizes are given selectively: once, few, many, or a class where the clone is expanded.

V gene: TRBV5-4
clone size: -
D gene: TRBD1
J gene: TRBJ1-1
CDR3 protein: CASSGRDRAVEAFF
CDR3 DNA: TGTGCCAGCAGCGGTAGGGACAGGGCCGTTGAAGCTTTCTTT

V gene: TRBV11-2
clone size: -
D gene: -
J gene: TRBJ1-1
CDR3 protein: CASSRVYRESEAFF
CDR3 DNA: TGTGCCAGCAGCCGAGTATACAGGGAATCTGAAGCTTTCTTT

V gene: TRBV5-4
clone size: -
D gene: TRBD1
J gene: TRBJ2-4
CDR3 protein: CASSQLQGDPQYF
CDR3 DNA: TGTGCCAGCAGCCAACTGCAGGGGGATCCACAGTACTTC

V gene: TRBV18
clone size: -
D gene: -
J gene: TRBJ1-2
CDR3 protein: CASSQTASDEYGYTF
CDR3 DNA: TGTGCCAGCTCCCAGACAGCGTCCGACGAATATGGCTACACCTTC

V gene: TRBV15
clone size: -
D gene: TRBD2
J gene: TRBJ2-1
CDR3 protein: CATSSPQAGAYNEQFF
CDR3 DNA: TGTGCCACCAGCAGTCCCCAAGCGGGAGCCTACAATGAGCAGTTCTTC

V gene: TRBV7-2
clone size: -
D gene: TRBD2
J gene: TRBJ2-3
CDR3 protein: CASSLGEVLAGVTDTQYF
CDR3 DNA: TGTGCCAGCAGCTTAGGGGAAGTACTAGCGGGAGTGACAGATACGCAGTATTTT

V gene: TRBV5-4
clone size: -
D gene: TRBD1
J gene: TRBJ1-3
CDR3 protein: CASSIGTAGNTIYF
CDR3 DNA: TGTGCCAGCAGCATCGGGACAGCTGGAAACACCATATATTTT

V gene: TRBV5-1
clone size: -
D gene: -
J gene: TRBJ2-3
CDR3 protein: CASSLSGGTDTQYF
CDR3 DNA: TGCGCCAGCAGCTTGTCAGGGGGCACAGATACGCAGTATTTT

V gene: TRBV5-1
clone size: -
D gene: TRBD2
J gene: TRBJ2-1
CDR3 protein: CASSLVAGGPSEQFF
CDR3 DNA: TGCGCCAGCAGCTTGGTGGCGGGAGGGCCTAGTGAGCAGTTCTTC

V gene: TRBV2
clone size: -
D gene: -
J gene: TRBJ2-5
CDR3 protein: CASSEVGIRETQYF
CDR3 DNA: TGTGCCAGCAGTGAGGTTGGGATCCGGGAGACCCAGTACTTC

V gene: TRBV5-1
clone size: -
D gene: -
J gene: TRBJ1-6
CDR3 protein: CASSLDGTGNSPLHF
CDR3 DNA: TGCGCCAGCAGCTTGGATGGGACGGGGAATTCACCCCTCCACTTT

V gene: TRBV5-1
clone size: -
D gene: -
J gene: TRBJ2-5
CDR3 protein: CASSWLTGTQETQYF
CDR3 DNA: TGCGCCAGCAGCTGGCTGACAGGAACCCAAGAGACCCAGTACTTC

V gene: TRBV27
clone size: -
D gene: TRBD1
J gene: TRBJ1-4
CDR3 protein: CASSLRGRVGEKLFF
CDR3 DNA: TGTGCCAGCAGTTTAAGGGGGCGGGTCGGTGAAAAACTGTTTTTT

V gene: TRBV19
clone size: -
D gene: -
J gene: TRBJ2-7
CDR3 protein: CASSTPGGGRDEQYF
CDR3 DNA: TGTGCCAGTAGTACCCCAGGAGGGGGTCGCGACGAGCAGTACTTC

V gene: TRBV7-3
clone size: -
D gene: -
J gene: TRBJ2-2
CDR3 protein: CASSPAGPGELFF
CDR3 DNA: TGTGCCAGCAGCCCGGCAGGGCCCGGGGAGCTGTTTTTT

V gene: TRBV7-6
clone size: few
D gene: TRBD1
J gene: TRBJ1-5
CDR3 protein: CASSLGQGGQPQHF
CDR3 DNA: TGTGCCAGCAGCTTAGGACAGGGCGGACAGCCCCAGCATTTT

V gene: TRBV5-1
clone size: -
D gene: -
J gene: TRBJ2-2
CDR3 protein: CASSLSGTQNTGELFF
CDR3 DNA: TGCGCCAGCAGCTTGTCGGGGACCCAGAACACCGGGGAGCTGTTTTTT

V gene: TRBV5-1
clone size: -
D gene: -
J gene: TRBJ2-2
CDR3 protein: CASGLLEAGELFF
CDR3 DNA: TGCGCCAGCGGGCTCCTAGAGGCCGGGGAGCTGTTTTTT

V gene: TRBV30
clone size: -
D gene: -
J gene: TRBJ2-2
CDR3 protein: CAWSVRQFTGELFF
CDR3 DNA: TGTGCCTGGAGTGTACGGCAGTTCACCGGGGAGCTGTTTTTT

V gene: TRBV18
clone size: -
D gene: TRBD1
J gene: TRBJ2-1
CDR3 protein: CASSNGQVAAGAEQFF
CDR3 DNA: TGTGCCAGCTCAAACGGACAGGTTGCGGCCGGTGCTGAGCAGTTCTTC

V gene: TRBV4-1
clone size: -
D gene: TRBD2
J gene: TRBJ2-4
CDR3 protein: CASSQGRTSGLAKNIQYF
CDR3 DNA: TGCGCCAGCAGCCAAGGCCGAACTAGCGGCCTAGCCAAAAACATTCAGTACTTC

V gene: TRBV11-2
clone size: -
D gene: TRBD1
J gene: TRBJ2-7
CDR3 protein: CASSLTGTGEDEQYF
CDR3 DNA: TGTGCCAGCAGCCTGACCGGGACAGGGGAGGACGAGCAGTACTTC

V gene: TRBV28
clone size: -
D gene: -
J gene: TRBJ1-5
CDR3 protein: CASSFDRISSNQPQHF
CDR3 DNA: TGTGCCAGCAGCTTCGACAGGATCAGTAGCAATCAGCCCCAGCATTTT

V gene: TRBV5-1
clone size: -
D gene: TRBD1
J gene: TRBJ2-3
CDR3 protein: CASSFDRARGADTQYF
CDR3 DNA: TGCGCCAGCAGCTTTGACAGGGCCCGAGGAGCAGATACGCAGTATTTT

V gene: TRBV2
clone size: -
D gene: -
J gene: TRBJ2-3
CDR3 protein: CASSEERPAVEYF
CDR3 DNA: TGTGCCAGCAGTGAAGAAAGACCCGCCGTCGAGTATTTT

V gene: TRBV5-1
clone size: -
D gene: -
J gene: TRBJ2-7
CDR3 protein: CASSLEGTQPYEQYF
CDR3 DNA: TGCGCCAGCAGCTTGGAGGGCACCCAACCCTACGAGCAGTACTTC

V gene: TRBV20-1
clone size: few
D gene: -
J gene: TRBJ1-2
CDR3 protein: CSAQILYGYTF
CDR3 DNA: TGCAGTGCTCAGATCCTCTATGGCTACACCTTC

V gene: TRBV5-6
clone size: -
D gene: TRBD1
J gene: TRBJ2-3
CDR3 protein: CASSPLQGAGADTQYF
CDR3 DNA: TGTGCCAGCAGCCCGCTACAGGGGGCGGGGGCAGATACGCAGTATTTT

V gene: TRBV10-3
clone size: -
D gene: TRBD2
J gene: TRBJ2-3
CDR3 protein: CAISEDSGRRTQYF
CDR3 DNA: TGTGCCATCAGTGAAGATAGCGGGAGGAGGACGCAGTATTTT

V gene: TRBV19
clone size: -
D gene: TRBD1
J gene: TRBJ2-2
CDR3 protein: CASSTGGVYSGELFF
CDR3 DNA: TGTGCCAGTAGTACAGGGGGCGTCTACTCCGGGGAGCTGTTTTTT

V gene: TRBV5-4
clone size: once
D gene: -
J gene: TRBJ1-4
CDR3 protein: CASSLGGLRMDEKLFF
CDR3 DNA: TGTGCCAGCAGCTTAGGGGGACTCCGGATGGATGAAAAACTGTTTTTT

V gene: TRBV5-1
clone size: -
D gene: TRBD1
J gene: TRBJ2-2
CDR3 protein: CASGETGGTGELFF
CDR3 DNA: TGCGCCAGTGGGGAGACAGGGGGAACCGGGGAGCTGTTTTTT

V gene: TRBV4-2
clone size: -
D gene: TRBD1
J gene: TRBJ2-7
CDR3 protein: CASSRRQGDYEQYF
CDR3 DNA: TGTGCCAGCAGCCGCAGACAGGGTGACTACGAGCAGTACTTC

V gene: TRBV19
clone size: few
D gene: TRBD1
J gene: TRBJ1-5
CDR3 protein: CASRNRGQGHDQPQHF
CDR3 DNA: TGTGCCAGTAGGAATCGCGGACAGGGACATGATCAGCCCCAGCATTTT

V gene: TRBV6-4
clone size: -
D gene: -
J gene: TRBJ1-2
CDR3 protein: CASSEGGPYGYTF
CDR3 DNA: TGTGCCAGCAGTGAAGGGGGACCCTATGGCTACACCTTC

V gene: TRBV18
clone size: -
D gene: TRBD1
J gene: TRBJ1-1
CDR3 protein: CASSPQGDEAFF
CDR3 DNA: TGTGCCAGCTCACCGCAGGGGGATGAAGCTTTCTTT

V gene: TRBV29-1
clone size: -
D gene: -
J gene: TRBJ1-5
CDR3 protein: CSVQGLGNQPQHF
CDR3 DNA: TGCAGCGTTCAGGGTTTGGGCAATCAGCCCCAGCATTTT

V gene: TRBV6-5
clone size: -
D gene: -
J gene: TRBJ2-3
CDR3 protein: CASSQQDTQYF
CDR3 DNA: TGTGCCAGCAGTCAGCAGGATACGCAGTATTTT

V gene: TRBV7-9
clone size: -
D gene: -
J gene: TRBJ2-6
CDR3 protein: CASSFYGRRGANVLTF
CDR3 DNA: TGTGCCAGCAGCTTCTACGGGCGGAGAGGGGCCAACGTCCTGACTTTC

V gene: TRBV11-3
clone size: -
D gene: -
J gene: TRBJ2-2
CDR3 protein: CASSSDVRGRTGELFF
CDR3 DNA: TGTGCCAGCAGTTCGGACGTCAGGGGACGCACCGGGGAGCTGTTTTTT

V gene: TRBV6-5
clone size: -
D gene: TRBD1
J gene: TRBJ1-5
CDR3 protein: CASQGGLDQPQHF
CDR3 DNA: TGTGCCAGCCAGGGGGGGCTTGATCAGCCCCAGCATTTT

V gene: TRBV5-1
clone size: -
D gene: TRBD2
J gene: TRBJ2-2
CDR3 protein: CASSPGAGGTGELFF
CDR3 DNA: TGCGCCAGCAGCCCTGGGGCGGGAGGAACCGGGGAGCTGTTTTTT

V gene: TRBV6-1
clone size: -
D gene: TRBD1
J gene: TRBJ2-5
CDR3 protein: CASSRGQAIQETQYF
CDR3 DNA: TGTGCCAGCAGTAGGGGACAGGCGATACAAGAGACCCAGTACTTC

V gene: TRBV28
clone size: once
D gene: TRBD2
J gene: TRBJ2-7
CDR3 protein: CASRTGGIYEQYF
CDR3 DNA: TGTGCCAGCCGGACCGGGGGGATCTACGAGCAGTACTTC

V gene: TRBV5-1
clone size: -
D gene: TRBD1
J gene: TRBJ2-1
CDR3 protein: CASRDRGSGNEQFF
CDR3 DNA: TGCGCCAGCAGAGACAGGGGATCGGGAAATGAGCAGTTCTTC

V gene: TRBV27
clone size: -
D gene: -
J gene: TRBJ2-1
CDR3 protein: CASHWGVRGVNEQFF
CDR3 DNA: TGTGCCAGCCATTGGGGCGTCCGGGGTGTCAATGAGCAGTTCTTC

V gene: TRBV7-6
clone size: -
D gene: -
J gene: TRBJ2-3
CDR3 protein: CASSHLRDTQYF
CDR3 DNA: TGTGCCAGCAGCCACCTGCGCGATACGCAGTATTTT

V gene: TRBV7-2
clone size: -
D gene: -
J gene: TRBJ2-3
CDR3 protein: CASSPGQSTDTQYF
CDR3 DNA: TGTGCCAGCAGCCCCGGACAGAGCACAGATACGCAGTATTTT

V gene: TRBV7-9
clone size: few
D gene: -
J gene: TRBJ1-2
CDR3 protein: CASTARTNYGYTF
CDR3 DNA: TGTGCCAGCACCGCCAGGACTAACTATGGCTACACCTTC

V gene: TRBV11-2
clone size: -
D gene: TRBD2
J gene: TRBJ2-1
CDR3 protein: CASSVRTRDNEQFF
CDR3 DNA: TGTGCCAGCAGCGTCCGGACTAGAGACAATGAGCAGTTCTTC

V gene: TRBV28
clone size: -
D gene: -
J gene: TRBJ1-2
CDR3 protein: CASRQEGGYTF
CDR3 DNA: TGTGCCAGCAGACAGGAAGGGGGCTACACCTTC

V gene: TRBV7-2
clone size: -
D gene: -
J gene: TRBJ1-1
CDR3 protein: CASSSQGNTEAFF
CDR3 DNA: TGTGCCAGCAGCTCACAGGGAAACACTGAAGCTTTCTTT

V gene: TRBV11-2
clone size: -
D gene: TRBD2
J gene: TRBJ2-1
CDR3 protein: CASSKILAGGEQFF
CDR3 DNA: TGTGCCAGCAGCAAAATCTTAGCGGGAGGGGAGCAGTTCTTC

V gene: TRBV4-2
clone size: -
D gene: -
J gene: TRBJ2-2
CDR3 protein: CASSPGLGPTNTGELFF
CDR3 DNA: TGTGCCAGCAGCCCAGGCCTAGGCCCGACGAACACCGGGGAGCTGTTTTTT

V gene: TRBV18
clone size: few
D gene: TRBD1
J gene: TRBJ1-1
CDR3 protein: CASSPGTGDREAFF
CDR3 DNA: TGTGCCAGCTCGCCCGGGACAGGAGACCGCGAAGCTTTCTTT

V gene: TRBV7-2
clone size: -
D gene: -
J gene: TRBJ2-1
CDR3 protein: CASSAGLTTYNEQFF
CDR3 DNA: TGTGCCAGCAGCGCAGGACTGACCACCTACAATGAGCAGTTCTTC

V gene: TRBV14
clone size: -
D gene: TRBD1
J gene: TRBJ1-3
CDR3 protein: CASSQLGTGYGNTIYF
CDR3 DNA: TGTGCCAGCAGCCAACTTGGGACAGGGTACGGAAACACCATATATTTT

V gene: TRBV4-1
clone size: -
D gene: -
J gene: TRBJ1-4
CDR3 protein: CASSQGVRQTATNEKLFF
CDR3 DNA: TGCGCCAGCAGCCAAGGAGTACGTCAGACTGCAACTAATGAAAAACTGTTTTTT

V gene: TRBV19
clone size: -
D gene: -
J gene: TRBJ2-5
CDR3 protein: CASSIWPGAETQYF
CDR3 DNA: TGTGCCAGTAGTATCTGGCCAGGGGCGGAGACCCAGTACTTC